This T cell receptor beta chain was recovered during a study of neoadjuvant nivolumab and ipilimumab in lung cancer. Profiling relied on immunoSEQ multiplex PCR, and the TCRdb table lists in-frame clones only, not all of them. The sample has about 23,000 clones; under 90% are singletons. Trimming pared 1 base from V and 5 bases from J, leaving 17 bases between. CDR3 length: 16 amino acids. CDR1 is SGHVS, CDR2 FQNEAQ, per germline. The chain combines TRBV7-8 with TRBJ1-1; possibly TRBD1 for D (6 bases). Source: peripheral blood, taken before neoadjuvant nivolumab, alone or with ipilimumab. The sequence came from an adult with non-small cell lung cancer. CDR3 in DNA: TGTGCCAGCAGCTTAGAAGGACGGGGGGCGAGGACTGAAGCTTTCTTT. Translating it yields CASSLEGRGARTEAFF.